Each of the 19 T cell receptor beta chains below was sequenced from the same sample in a study of cytotoxic CD8 clonotypes in ibrutinib-treated CLL. Data came from immunoSEQ multiplex PCR; TCRdb stores just in-frame clones and leaves some out. Of a few hundred thousand clones listed, about 61% are singletons. Sequencing was performed on PBMCs, taken after 36 months of ibrutinib treatment. The receptors here all came from a human donor with chronic lymphocytic leukemia.

Here the CDR3 DNA reads TGTGCCAGCAGCGTAGGGAGTTGGTCCTACAATGAGCAGTTCTTC. It translates to CASSVGSWSYNEQFF. The rearrangement uses TRBV9 and TRBJ2-1; the D is unclear. The CDR3 extends over 15 amino acids. Trimming cost V 0 bases and J 1 base, with 8 bases left between them. Germline assignment: CDR1 SGDLS and CDR2 YYNGEE.

V usage is TRBV27 and J usage is TRBJ2-1, with TRBD2 as a possible D gene (6 bases). Between the trimmed V and J ends, which lost 6 bases and 6 bases, there was a span of 9 bases. Germline loops: CDR1 MNHEY, CDR2 SMNVEV (reference sequence). The CDR3 is made up of 12 amino acids. CDR3 residues: CASRDYFNEQFF. The CDR3 nucleotides read TGTGCCAGCAGGGACTACTTCAATGAGCAGTTCTTC.

This clone was detected only a few times. The V gene is TRBV7-2, the J gene TRBJ1-5, with 7 bases that match TRBD1. The CDR3 runs to 15 residues. After removal of 5 bases from V and 0 bases from J, the junction contained 4 bases not matched to a gene. Germline assignment: CDR1 SGHTA and CDR2 FQGNSA. CDR3 in amino acids: CASSLTGVSNQPQHF. The CDR3 DNA follows: TGTGCCAGCAGCCTCACAGGGGTTAGCAATCAGCCCCAGCATTTT.

The chain combines TRBV5-6 with TRBJ2-1; 10 bases match TRBD1. Unmatched junction bases numbered 3, after V lost 4 bases and J lost 5 bases. Germline-derived CDR1 and CDR2 are SGHDT and YYEEEE. This CDR3 has 14 residues. The CDR3 is CASSGGQGDNEQFF. The CDR3, as DNA: TGTGCCAGCAGCGGCGGACAGGGGGACAATGAGCAGTTCTTC.

The gene calls are TRBV6-5 and TRBJ1-4; TRBD1 is a possible D gene (5 bases). Between the trimmed V and J ends, which lost 4 bases and 6 bases, there was a span of 9 bases. CDR3 length: 13 residues. Germline V CDR1 and CDR2: MNHEY, SVGAGI. DNA for the CDR3: TGTGCCAGCAGTTCGGACAAATATGAAAAACTGTTTTTT. Protein sequence: CASSSDKYEKLFF.

J is TRBJ1-2 and V is TRBV19, with 9 bases lining up with TRBD1. Germline CDR1 reads LNHDA; CDR2 reads SQIVND (reference sequence). This CDR3 has 17 residues. Trimming removed 2 bases from V and 4 bases from J; junction bases left unmatched: 11. CDR3 bases: TGTGCCAGTAGTATAACCCACAGGGGGCCTACAATCTATGGCTACACCTTC. This gives the protein CASSITHRGPTIYGYTF. Together with reference TRBV19 and TRBJ1-2, the CDR3 gives the full variable domain: DGGITQSPKYLFRKEGQNVTLSCEQNLNHDAMYWYRQDPGQGLRLIYYSQIVNDFQKGDIAEGYSVSREKKESFPLTVTSAQKNPTAFYLCASSITHRGPTIYGYTFGSGTRLTVV.

This chain links TRBV14 with TRBJ1-6; possible D gene TRBD1, 6 bases. This CDR3 is built from 15 residues. Germline CDR1 and CDR2: SGHDN and FVKESK. Trimming shortened V by 4 bases and J by 9 bases, and 16 bases separated the two germline ends. CDR3 amino acids: CASSRRAPGVSPLHF. Written as DNA, the CDR3 is TGTGCCAGCAGCCGTCGGGCCCCAGGGGTTTCACCCCTCCACTTT.

This clone has more than one count but fewer than ten. V gene TRBV6-5 combines with J gene TRBJ1-1; 7 nucleotides line up with TRBD1. The CDR3 is 14 residues long. Germline CDR1 and CDR2: MNHEY and SVGAGI. The J segment lost 0 bases and the V segment lost 6 bases, leaving 4 bases of the junction unmatched. CDR3 in DNA: TGTGCCAGCAGATCAGGGGGGATGAACACTGAAGCTTTCTTT. It codes for CASRSGGMNTEAFF.

The genes are TRBV5-1 and TRBJ2-5, with D unresolved. Germline V lookup: CDR1 SGHRS, CDR2 YFSETQ. CDR3 length equals 13 residues. Trimming left V 0 bases short and J 5 bases short, with 8 bases between. Written as DNA, the CDR3 is TGCGCCAGCAGCTTGGGAGGCAGTGAGACCCAGTACTTC. Its protein product is CASSLGGSETQYF.

The V and J genes are TRBV4-1 and TRBJ2-7; 8 bases are shared with TRBD1. Trimming took 3 bases from V and 0 from J; bases not matched to a gene: 7. The CDR3 is 16 residues long. Germline values: CDR1 MGHRA, CDR2 YSYEKL. The CDR3 region has the DNA TGCGCCAGCAGCCACAGAGGACAGGGCATCTCCTACGAGCAGTACTTC. It encodes CASSHRGQGISYEQYF.

V is TRBV20-1 and J is TRBJ1-1, with D possibly TRBD1 on 5 matching bases. Per germline, CDR1 DFQATT and CDR2 SNEGSKA (reference sequence). The V end lost 6 bases, the J end lost 5 bases, and 10 bases lay between the germline ends. CDR3 length: 11 amino acids. The CDR3 bases are TGCAGTGCCACAAGGGGTACTGAAGCTTTCTTT. This gives the protein CSATRGTEAFF.

The chain combines TRBV28 with TRBJ2-7; a possible D gene is TRBD2 (7 bases). Trimming shortened V by 6 bases and J by 0 bases, and 15 bases separated the two germline ends. This CDR3 is 15 amino acids long. In germline, CDR1 is MDHEN, CDR2 SYDVKM. The DNA for the CDR3 is TGTGCCAGCAGAAACGGCGGGGGCAACTCCTACGAGCAGTACTTC. As protein: CASRNGGGNSYEQYF.

The chain has TRBV27 and TRBJ2-7; no clear D. Germline V gene lookup returns CDR1 MNHEY and CDR2 SMNVEV (reference sequence). V shed 9 bases and J shed 2 bases, with 14 bases lying between them. CDR3 length: 13 amino acids. CDR3 DNA: TGTGCCAGTCAAAGGTCCGCGGCCTACGAGCAGTACTTC. The encoded protein is CASQRSAAYEQYF.

This clone has more than one count but fewer than ten. CDR3 DNA: TGCGCCAGCAGCCAAGTCGCGGGACAGGGTTACTACGAGCAGTACTTC. Protein: CASSQVAGQGYYEQYF. The rearrangement links TRBV4-1 to TRBJ2-7, with 9 positions matching TRBD1. CDR1 and CDR2 (germline): MGHRA, YSYEKL. CDR3 length: 16 residues. V lost 1 base and J lost 3; bases outside the gene matches: 7.

The rearrangement links TRBV9 to TRBJ2-5; the match to TRBD2 covers 7 bases. The CDR3 is 14 residues long. Germline CDR1 SGDLS, CDR2 YYNGEE. The J segment lost 9 bases and the V segment lost 0 bases, leaving 8 bases of the junction unmatched. CDR3 sequence reads: CASSVVSSGYPQYF. The CDR3, as DNA: TGTGCCAGCAGCGTAGTTTCTAGCGGATATCCCCAGTACTTC.

This clone has just one count. Other DNA sequences of this sample code for an identical CDR3. This chain joins TRBV7-9 and TRBJ2-3; D remains ambiguous. The CDR3 has 13 residues. Per the germline V gene, CDR1 is SEHNR and CDR2 is FQNEAQ (reference sequence). V lost 1 base and J 1 base, leaving 3 bases between the germline ends. CDR3 sequence reads: CASSLGGTDTQYF. The CDR3, as DNA: TGTGCCAGCAGCTTAGGAGGCACAGATACGCAGTATTTT.

The V gene is TRBV7-6, the J gene TRBJ2-1; TRBD1 aligns across 7 bases. The J segment lost 2 bases and the V segment lost 10 bases, leaving 5 bases of the junction unmatched. The V gene's germline CDR1 is SGHVS and CDR2 FNYEAQ. CDR3 length equals 13 residues. The DNA of the CDR3 is TGTGCCACTCGGGACAGACCCTACAATGAGCAGTTCTTC. Translation gives CATRDRPYNEQFF.

J is TRBJ2-3 and V is TRBV10-1; D might be TRBD1 (7 bases). The germline V gene has CDR1 WNHNN and CDR2 SYGVQD (reference sequence). The CDR3 consists of 18 residues. V lost 0 bases and J lost 0, with 16 bases in between. The CDR3 region has the DNA TGCGCCAGCAGTGAGTCAGGGGGGACAGTTCCTAGCACAGATACGCAGTATTTT. This gives the protein CASSESGGTVPSTDTQYF.

This sequence joins TRBV2 and TRBJ2-7; 11 bases map to TRBD1. V dropped 5 bases and J dropped 2; count of bases not matched to a gene: 8. Germline V lookup: CDR1 SNHLY, CDR2 FYNNEI. The length of the CDR3 is 16 residues. The CDR3 is CASSINPGQGAYEQYF. CDR3 sequence (DNA): TGTGCCAGCAGTATTAACCCGGGACAGGGGGCCTACGAGCAGTACTTC.